These T cell receptor beta chains were read from a single sample in a study of CD8 T cells in Susac syndrome. TCRdb re-derived calls from the immunoSEQ multiplex PCR reads in MiXCR, one entry per CDR3 protein. This sample yields some 110,000 distinct CDR3 sequences, of which 94% are seen a single time; roughly 0.38% belongs to the top ten. The sequenced sample was CD8+ T cells from PBMCs. Every receptor here comes from a human donor with Susac syndrome. The CDR3 runs from the conserved cysteine through the conserved F or W. D genes are given only for firm matches. For some rows the clone size is stated as once, few or many, or as a class when expanded; others skip it.

d_call,clone_size,j_call,v_call,cdr3_nt,cdr3_aa
TRBD1,-,TRBJ1-6,TRBV19,TGTGCCAGTATCGGTCAGGGGGTCAATTCACCCCTCCACTTT,CASIGQGVNSPLHF
-,-,TRBJ2-6,TRBV6-1,TGTGCCAGCCAGGCCCTTTCTGGGGCCAACGTCCTGACTTTC,CASQALSGANVLTF
-,-,TRBJ2-5,TRBV24-1,TGTGCCACCAGTGACCCTCAAGAGACCCAGTACTTC,CATSDPQETQYF
TRBD1,-,TRBJ1-5,TRBV6-1,TGTGCCAGCAGCCTAGGTCGACAGGGGGCGGGGGGACAGCCCCAGCATTTT,CASSLGRQGAGGQPQHF
-,-,TRBJ2-7,TRBV2,TGTGCCAGCAGGGGAGACAGTCCCTACGAGCAGTACTTC,CASRGDSPYEQYF
-,-,TRBJ2-5,TRBV2,TGTGCCAGCAGTGAATTTGAGACCCAGTACTTC,CASSEFETQYF
TRBD1,once,TRBJ1-4,TRBV15,TGTGCCACCAGCAGAAAAGACAGGGGGCAAGAAAAACTGTTTTTT,CATSRKDRGQEKLFF
TRBD1,-,TRBJ1-1,TRBV11-2,TGTGCCAGCAGCTTAGGGACAGGCACTGAAGCTTTCTTT,CASSLGTGTEAFF
TRBD2,-,TRBJ2-3,TRBV3-1,TGTGCCAGCAGCCGACTAGCGGGGGGGGCAGATACGCAGTATTTT,CASSRLAGGADTQYF
-,-,TRBJ2-1,TRBV29-1,TGCAGCGTTGATCCCATGACTAGTTTGAATGAGCAGTTCTTC,CSVDPMTSLNEQFF
-,-,TRBJ2-5,TRBV4-3,TGCGCCAGCAGCCAAGGCCGGTGGCAAGAGACCCAGTACTTC,CASSQGRWQETQYF
TRBD1,-,TRBJ1-6,TRBV27,TGTGCCAGCAGTTTCGGGGGACCGGGACAGAAGAATTCACCCCTCCACTTT,CASSFGGPGQKNSPLHF
TRBD1,-,TRBJ1-4,TRBV27,TGTGCCAGCAGTTCAGGGACAGGGGAGACTGAAAAACTGTTTTTT,CASSSGTGETEKLFF
-,-,TRBJ1-5,TRBV12-5,TGTGCTAGTGGTTCGGGGCCCCAGCATTTT,CASGSGPQHF
-,-,TRBJ2-2,TRBV7-3,TGTGCCAGCAGCCCCGGACAGCCGAACACCGGGGAGCTGTTTTTT,CASSPGQPNTGELFF
-,-,TRBJ2-7,TRBV6-2/TRBV6-3,TGTGCCAGCAGTTCACCAGGGGACGAGCAGTACTTC,CASSSPGDEQYF
-,-,TRBJ2-7,TRBV12-3/TRBV12-4,TGTGCCAGCACCTCTTCCCGAGGACGATACTACGAGCAGTACTTC,CASTSSRGRYYEQYF
-,-,TRBJ1-2,TRBV6-2/TRBV6-3,TGTGCCAGCAGTTACGACGGCTATGGCTACACCTTC,CASSYDGYGYTF
TRBD1,-,TRBJ2-3,TRBV11-2,TGTGCCAGCAGGCGAACCGGGACAGTCAGGACAGATACGCAGTATTTT,CASRRTGTVRTDTQYF
-,-,TRBJ2-1,TRBV9,TGTGCCAGCAGCGTAGCCAGACTCCGAGGAGGTGAGCAGTTCTTC,CASSVARLRGGEQFF
-,-,TRBJ1-2,TRBV27,TGTGCCAGCAGTTTGTCGACAGGAACGGCTGGCTACACCTTC,CASSLSTGTAGYTF
-,-,TRBJ2-1,TRBV12-3/TRBV12-4,TGTGCCAGCAGTTTAGGACCTAACAATGAGCAGTTCTTC,CASSLGPNNEQFF
TRBD2,-,TRBJ2-2,TRBV6-2/TRBV6-3,TGTGCCAGCAGTTACACCACTAGCGGAGCGAACACCGGGGAGCTGTTTTTT,CASSYTTSGANTGELFF
-,-,TRBJ2-2,TRBV7-6,TGTGCCAGCAGCAAACTAATAGCCGGGGAGCTGTTTTTT,CASSKLIAGELFF
-,once,TRBJ2-1,TRBV11-2,TGTGCCAGCAGCTCACCACAGGGACCGAATGAGCAGTTCTTC,CASSSPQGPNEQFF
-,once,TRBJ2-1,TRBV4-1,TGCGCCAGCAGCCCAAGACAGCCCCCCGCGTTAGATGAGCAGTTCTTC,CASSPRQPPALDEQFF
-,-,TRBJ1-1,TRBV20-1,TGCAGTGCCGCCAATGGTCGAGAAGCTTTCTTT,CSAANGREAFF
-,-,TRBJ1-6,TRBV27,TGTGCCAGCAGACCCGGGACACTTTATAATTCACCCCTCCACTTT,CASRPGTLYNSPLHF
-,-,TRBJ2-1,TRBV9,TGTGCCAGCAGCGTTACAGGGTATAGCTCCTACAATGAGCAGTTCTTC,CASSVTGYSSYNEQFF
-,-,TRBJ1-5,TRBV20-1,TGCAGTGCTAGAGACGGACAGAGCCTTAATCAGCCCCAGCATTTT,CSARDGQSLNQPQHF
-,-,TRBJ2-3,TRBV20-1,TGCAGTGCTAGAGGATTAGGGACAGATACGCAGTATTTT,CSARGLGTDTQYF
TRBD2,few,TRBJ2-1,TRBV14,TGTGCCAGCAGCCCCGGGACTAGCCGATACAATGAGCAGTTCTTC,CASSPGTSRYNEQFF
TRBD1,once,TRBJ2-2,TRBV29-1,TGCAGCGTTGATGAGGGGGCCGCCGGGGAGCTGTTTTTT,CSVDEGAAGELFF
-,-,TRBJ2-1,TRBV20-1,TGCAGTGCCCACGACCGTAGCTCCTACAATGAGCAGTTCTTC,CSAHDRSSYNEQFF
-,-,TRBJ2-3,TRBV9,TGTGCCAGCAGCCCCAGCGCCCTGGATACGCAGTATTTT,CASSPSALDTQYF
-,-,TRBJ2-4,TRBV6-2/TRBV6-3,TGTGCCAGCAGTGACGACTTAAGTGAAGGGCCCAAAAACATTCAGTACTTC,CASSDDLSEGPKNIQYF
-,-,TRBJ2-1,TRBV9,TGTGCCAGCCGCCCCCCTCGGGGCAATGAGCAGTTCTTC,CASRPPRGNEQFF
-,-,TRBJ2-3,TRBV2,TGTGCCAGCAGTGAAGGGCAGGGAAAAGGCACAGATACGCAGTATTTT,CASSEGQGKGTDTQYF